Listed here are 20 T cell receptor beta chains from one sample, sequenced in a study of blood T cell repertoires in COVID-19. Profiled with immunoSEQ multiplex PCR; TCRdb holds only in-frame clones, not every one. The sample yields 130,000 to 150,000 clones, more than 60% seen once. Specimen: peripheral blood. The receptors originated from an elderly man with acute or convalescent COVID-19.

The chain employs TRBV5-6 and TRBJ2-1; TRBD2 might be the D (6 bases). Germline V gene sequence: CDR1 SGHDT, CDR2 YYEEEE. The CDR3 spans 15 residues. V lost 4 bases to trimming and J lost 2 bases, with 13 bases between them. The CDR3 here is CASSPGGGAYNEQFF. DNA for the CDR3: TGTGCCAGCAGCCCCGGGGGTGGTGCCTACAATGAGCAGTTCTTC.

This chain uses TRBV5-6 with TRBJ1-2; unclear D gene. The germline V gene has CDR1 SGHDT and CDR2 YYEEEE. The CDR3 totals 13 residues. Trimming pared 3 bases from V and 5 bases from J, leaving 11 bases between. CDR3 nucleotide sequence: TGTGCCAGCAGCTACCAGGAAGTGTATGGCTACACCTTC. Its protein is CASSYQEVYGYTF. The full variable domain, with the rest looked up from reference TRBV5-6 and TRBJ1-2, is DAGVTQSPTHLIKTRGQQVTLRCSPKSGHDTVSWYQQALGQGPQFIFQYYEEEERQRGNFPDRFSGHQFPNYSSELNVNALLLGDSALYLCASSYQEVYGYTFGSGTRLTVV.

This rearrangement joins TRBV28 to TRBJ1-2; D is perhaps TRBD1 (6 bases). V was shortened by 1 base and J by 4 bases, with 13 bases between the two germline ends. The CDR3 is made up of 15 amino acids. Per germline, CDR1 MDHEN and CDR2 SYDVKM. The CDR3 nucleotides are TGTGCCAGCAGTTTATCGGGGGGGGCTCTCTATGGCTACACCTTC. Protein sequence: CASSLSGGALYGYTF.

The V gene is TRBV28, the J gene TRBJ1-2, with D unclear. V was trimmed by 2 bases and J by 8 bases, leaving 9 bases between them. The germline gives CDR1 MDHEN, CDR2 SYDVKM. The length of the CDR3 is 12 residues. The CDR3 here is CASSLGGHGYTF. In DNA form, the CDR3 reads TGTGCCAGCAGTTTAGGTGGCCACGGCTACACCTTC.

The rearrangement links TRBV11-2 to TRBJ1-6; D gene uncertain. The CDR3 sequence is 16 residues long. Trimming pared 7 bases from V and 0 bases from J, leaving 13 bases between. Germline loops: CDR1 SGHAT, CDR2 FQNNGV. The CDR3 DNA sequence: TGTGCCAGCACCATGAGTCGGAGCTCCTATAATTCACCCCTCCACTTT. It is translated as CASTMSRSSYNSPLHF.

This clone was observed at least ten times. The chain has TRBV20-1 and TRBJ1-5; D perhaps matches TRBD1 (5 bases). Trimming removed 3 bases at V and 2 bases at J, with 14 bases between. This CDR3 has 15 residues. Germline V gene lookup returns CDR1 DFQATT and CDR2 SNEGSKA (reference sequence). CDR3: CSASLAGLGNQPQHF. Written as DNA, the CDR3 is TGCAGTGCTAGTTTGGCAGGGCTGGGCAATCAGCCCCAGCATTTT.

This clone showed up just once. The CDR3 sequence is CASSSGQGAPRTEAFF. In DNA form, the CDR3 reads TGCGCCAGCAGCTCCGGGCAGGGGGCGCCGAGGACTGAAGCTTTCTTT. V is TRBV5-1 and J is TRBJ1-1, with 8 bases identical to TRBD1. CDR1 and CDR2 (germline): SGHRS, YFSETQ. The CDR3 sequence is 16 residues long. The J segment lost 5 bases and the V segment lost 3 bases, leaving 12 bases of the junction unmatched.

The rearrangement uses TRBV28 and TRBJ1-3, with no clear D. Trimming left V 7 bases short and J 1 base short, with 11 bases between. The CDR3 loop spans 14 amino acids. Looked up from germline, CDR1 is MDHEN and CDR2 is SYDVKM. CDR3 nucleotides: TGTGCCAGCATGGGCCTTCATTCTGGAAACACCATATATTTT. It encodes CASMGLHSGNTIYF.

There are many counts of this clone. This rearrangement joins TRBV7-8 to TRBJ1-5, with D uncertain. V was shortened by 1 base and J by 0 bases, with 4 bases between the two germline ends. CDR1 is SGHVS, CDR2 FQNEAQ, per germline. This CDR3 is built from 14 residues. CDR3 sequence reads: CASSLVSSNQPQHF. In nucleotides, the CDR3 is TGTGCCAGCAGCTTAGTCAGTAGCAATCAGCCCCAGCATTTT.

CDR3 loop: CAIKASLQETQYF. As DNA, the CDR3 is TGTGCCATCAAGGCTAGCCTCCAAGAGACCCAGTACTTC. The chain combines TRBV10-3 with TRBJ2-5, with a weak D call TRBD2 (5 bases). The germline CDR1 and CDR2 sequences are ENHRY and SYGVKD. Trimming removed 7 bases from V and 1 base from J, with 10 bases in between. CDR3 length equals 13 residues.

This clone appeared a few times. The chain uses TRBV2 and TRBJ1-1, with TRBD1 identical over 8 bases. Germline V gene data show CDR1 as SNHLY and CDR2 as FYNNEI. The CDR3 is 15 amino acids. V was clipped by 4 bases and J by 1 base; unmatched bases: 5. CDR3 residues: CASSVGQGRNTEAFF. DNA of the CDR3: TGTGCCAGCAGTGTCGGACAGGGACGGAACACTGAAGCTTTCTTT.

The chain is built from TRBV5-1 and TRBJ1-1, with 7 nucleotides matching TRBD1. Trimming cost V 5 bases and J 4 bases; bases outside gene matches: 11. The CDR3 length is 15 residues. The germline CDR1 and CDR2 sequences are SGHRS and YFSETQ. Here the CDR3 reads CASRERTGDGTEAFF. As DNA, the CDR3 is TGCGCCAGCAGAGAAAGGACAGGCGATGGCACTGAAGCTTTCTTT.

The V call is TRBV7-2, the J call TRBJ2-5; D ambiguous. The germline CDR1 and CDR2 sequences are SGHTA and FQGNSA. CDR3 length: 13 amino acids. V was trimmed by 4 bases and J by 1 base, leaving 7 bases between them. The CDR3 loop reads CASSSTRQETQYF. The CDR3 nucleotides read TGTGCCAGCAGCTCAACACGCCAAGAGACCCAGTACTTC.

The genes are TRBV7-6 and TRBJ1-6; D gene uncertain. With 5 bases removed from V and 8 bases from J, the gap between germline ends came to 13 bases. CDR1 SGHVS and CDR2 FNYEAQ come from the germline V gene. CDR3 length: 14 residues. In DNA form, the CDR3 reads TGTGCCAGCAGCCGGCCGGGTGCCTATTCACCCCTCCACTTT. Translated: CASSRPGAYSPLHF. The full variable domain, rest sourced from reference TRBV7-6 and TRBJ1-6, is GAGVSQSPRYKVTKRGQDVALRCDPISGHVSLYWYRQALGQGPEFLTYFNYEAQQDKSGLPNDRFSAERPEGSISTLTIQRTEQRDSAMYRCASSRPGAYSPLHFGNGTRLTVT.

The chain links TRBV5-8 to TRBJ1-6; a weak D match, TRBD1 (5 bases). Germline V gene sequence: CDR1 SGHTS, CDR2 YDEGEE. The CDR3 extends over 16 amino acids. Trimming took off 2 bases at V and 0 bases at J, with 9 bases between the two ends. Here the CDR3 DNA reads TGTGCCAGCAGCTTCGACAGACCCTCCTATAATTCACCCCTCCACTTT. Protein: CASSFDRPSYNSPLHF.

The CDR3 bases are TGTGCCAGCAGCGAACAGGACACAGATACGCAGTATTTT. Amino acids: CASSEQDTDTQYF. The chain couples TRBV7-2 to TRBJ2-3; the D gene is possibly TRBD1 (5 bases). This CDR3 comprises 13 residues. The V end lost 5 bases, the J end lost 2 bases, and 8 bases lay between the germline ends. In germline, CDR1 is SGHTA, CDR2 FQGNSA.

The chain combines TRBV19 with TRBJ2-1; 8 nucleotides align to TRBD1. V was clipped by 1 base and J by 8 bases; unmatched bases: 10. The CDR3 is made up of 16 amino acids. Germline loops: CDR1 LNHDA, CDR2 SQIVND (reference sequence). The CDR3 region has the DNA TGTGCCAGTAGTATAGGGGACAGGTTGGGGGGCGATGAGCAGTTCTTC. It specifies CASSIGDRLGGDEQFF.

The chain uses TRBV5-1 and TRBJ2-3, with D perhaps TRBD1 (5 bases). CDR1 and CDR2 from the germline V gene are SGHRS and YFSETQ. Trimming took 8 bases from V and 6 from J, leaving 16 bases between them. The CDR3 extends over 13 amino acids. CDR3 nucleotides: TGCGCCAGTGGGGAAAGGGGTGCGGATACGCAGTATTTT. Translated, it gives CASGERGADTQYF.

The CDR3 sequence is CASSYINLHGELYYEQYF. The DNA for the CDR3 is TGTGCCAGCAGTTACATTAACCTCCATGGTGAGCTATATTACGAGCAGTACTTC. This chain links TRBV6-7 with TRBJ2-7, with D unclear. Being an ORF, TRBV6-7 has a function that is uncertain. V lost 2 bases, J lost 4 bases, and 24 bases lay in between. This CDR3 has 18 residues.

The chain carries TRBV6-5 and TRBJ1-2; D is perhaps TRBD1 (5 bases). Trimming took 10 bases from V and 0 from J, leaving 12 bases between them. The CDR3 sequence is 13 residues long. Germline CDR1 reads MNHEY; CDR2 reads SVGAGI. The CDR3 region has the DNA TGTGCCACAGGACATCAAGCTAACTATGGCTACACCTTC. Protein sequence: CATGHQANYGYTF.